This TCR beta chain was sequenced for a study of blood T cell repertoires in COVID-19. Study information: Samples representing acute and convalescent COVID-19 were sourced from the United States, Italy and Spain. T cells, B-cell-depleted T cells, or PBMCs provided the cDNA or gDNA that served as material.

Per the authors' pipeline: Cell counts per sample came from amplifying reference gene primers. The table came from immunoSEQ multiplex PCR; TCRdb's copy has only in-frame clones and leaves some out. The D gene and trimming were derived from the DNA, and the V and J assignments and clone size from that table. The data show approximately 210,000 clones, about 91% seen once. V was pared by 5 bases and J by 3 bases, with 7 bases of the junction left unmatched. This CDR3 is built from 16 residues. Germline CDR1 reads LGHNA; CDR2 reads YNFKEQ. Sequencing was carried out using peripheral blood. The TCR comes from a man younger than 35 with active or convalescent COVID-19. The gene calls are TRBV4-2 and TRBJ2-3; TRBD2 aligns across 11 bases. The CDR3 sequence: CASSWLAGGGTDTQYF. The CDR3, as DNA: TGTGCCAGCAGCTGGCTAGCGGGAGGAGGGACAGATACGCAGTATTTT.